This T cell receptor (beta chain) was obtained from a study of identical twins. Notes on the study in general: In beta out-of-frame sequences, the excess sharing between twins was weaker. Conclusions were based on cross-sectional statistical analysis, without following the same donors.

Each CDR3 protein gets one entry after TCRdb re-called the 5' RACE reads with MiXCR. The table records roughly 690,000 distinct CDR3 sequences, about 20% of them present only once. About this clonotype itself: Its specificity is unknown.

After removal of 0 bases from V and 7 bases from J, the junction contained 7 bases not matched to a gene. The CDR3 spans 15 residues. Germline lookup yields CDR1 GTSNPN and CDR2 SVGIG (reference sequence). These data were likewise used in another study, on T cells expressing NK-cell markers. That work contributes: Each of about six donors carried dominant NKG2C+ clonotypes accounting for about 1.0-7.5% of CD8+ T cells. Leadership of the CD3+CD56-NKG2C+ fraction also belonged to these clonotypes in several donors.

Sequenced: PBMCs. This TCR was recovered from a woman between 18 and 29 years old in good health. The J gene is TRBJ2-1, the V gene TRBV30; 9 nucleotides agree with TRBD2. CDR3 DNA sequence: TGTGCCTGGAGTGTACAGCTAGCGGGGTTAAATGAGCAGTTCTTC. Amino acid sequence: CAWSVQLAGLNEQFF. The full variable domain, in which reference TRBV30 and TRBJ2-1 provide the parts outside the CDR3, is SQTIHQWPATLVQPVGSPLSLECTVEGTSNPNLYWYRQAAGRGLQLLFYSVGIGQISSEVPQNLSASRPQDRQFILSSKKLLLSDSGFYLCAWSVQLAGLNEQFFGPGTRLTVL.